Only one count was recorded for the clone carrying this TCR beta chain. This entry comes from a study of CD4 and CD8 cells across lung adenocarcinoma regions. Donors had localized lung adenocarcinoma, a non-small cell lung cancer. TCRdb reanalysed the PCR reads using MiXCR and keeps one entry per CDR3 protein. The sample lists roughly 16,000 distinct CDR3 sequences; roughly 50% were seen once. The V end was cut by 0 bases, the J end by 4 bases, with 13 bases between. The CDR3 is made up of 15 amino acids. CDR1 and CDR2 (germline): SGDLS, YYNGEE. The sequence was obtained from a female donor with lung adenocarcinoma. The CD4 and CD8 labels of this study may be unreliable. The genes are TRBV9 and TRBJ1-1; no definite D call. The sequenced sample was CD8+ T cells from the center of a lung tumor. The CDR3 DNA reads as TGTGCCAGCAGCGTAGTGGTGGAGAGCGGCACTGAAGCTTTCTTT. Translating it yields CASSVVVESGTEAFF.